This TCR beta chain was documented in a study of blood T cell repertoires in COVID-19. The V gene lost 4 bases and the J gene lost 9 bases, with 22 bases spanning the gap. The CDR3 runs to 16 residues. Germline V gene sequence: CDR1 MNHNY, CDR2 SVGAGI (reference sequence). Some clones are missing from TCRdb's copy, which holds only in-frame ones; the method was immunoSEQ multiplex PCR. The table records about 230,000 clones, 86% of them present only once. This clonotype was sampled from a man between 45 and 60 years old with COVID-19, enrolled during active disease. The source material was peripheral blood. The gene calls are TRBV6-6 and TRBJ2-1, with D possibly being TRBD2 (6 bases). In DNA form, the CDR3 reads TGTGCCAGCAGTTCCCCGAGTAAAGCGGGCTCGCGTGAGCAGTTCTTC. This encodes CASSSPSKAGSREQFF.